The 10 T cell receptor beta chains presented below share a single source sample, sequenced in a study of T cells in narcolepsy. The table came from immunoSEQ multiplex PCR; TCRdb's copy has only in-frame clones and leaves some out. The table records 15,000 to 17,000 clones, 85% of them present only once. Sequencing was done on a sample of memory (CD45RA-) CD4+ T cells from blood. The receptors originated from a human donor in good health.

This chain joins TRBV6-5 and TRBJ1-2; 7 bases are a match to TRBD1. J lost 7 bases, V lost 2 bases, and 4 bases had no gene match. The V gene's germline CDR1 is MNHEY and CDR2 SVGAGI. The CDR3 has 13 amino acids. As DNA, the CDR3 is TGTGCCAGCAGTTACCCAGGGGGAGCTGGCTACACCTTC. Translated, it gives CASSYPGGAGYTF.

The V call is TRBV5-1, the J call TRBJ2-2, with a weak D call TRBD1 (5 bases). This CDR3 has 15 amino acids. V was trimmed by 1 base and J by 1 base, leaving 8 bases between them. CDR1 and CDR2 from the germline V gene are SGHRS and YFSETQ. The chain's CDR3 is CASSLSQGNTGELFF. The DNA of the CDR3 is TGCGCCAGCAGCTTGTCCCAGGGGAACACCGGGGAGCTGTTTTTT.

The CDR3 nucleotides are TGTGCCAGTAGTATAGATAGGGGGATCCCAGATACGCAGTATTTT. This gives the protein CASSIDRGIPDTQYF. The chain is built from TRBV19 and TRBJ2-3; TRBD1 might be the D (6 bases). CDR1 and CDR2 from the germline V gene are LNHDA and SQIVND (reference sequence). The CDR3 has 15 residues. The V and J ends lost 0 bases and 4 bases respectively, with 11 bases between them.

The rearrangement uses TRBV6-5 and TRBJ1-2; TRBD1 matches 7 bases. Germline V CDR1 and CDR2: MNHEY, SVGAGI. V lost 5 bases and J lost 6; bases outside the gene matches: 3. This CDR3 contains 12 residues. CDR3 in amino acids: CASSRTGHGYTF. As DNA, the CDR3 is TGTGCCAGCAGTCGGACAGGTCATGGCTACACCTTC.

The gene calls are TRBV11-3 and TRBJ1-5; D gene uncertain. Germline CDR1 and CDR2: SGHNT and YENEEA. The germline V and J ends were trimmed by 8 bases and 5 bases, with 10 bases remaining between them. The CDR3 has 12 amino acids. The CDR3 DNA is TGTGCCAGCGTAAGACCCGATCAGCCCCAGCATTTT. Translating it yields CASVRPDQPQHF.

The J gene is TRBJ2-1, the V gene TRBV9; TRBD2 matches 7 bases. Germline CDR1 and CDR2: SGDLS and YYNGEE. The CDR3 extends over 15 amino acids. With 2 bases clipped from V and 3 bases from J, the junction kept 5 bases outside the gene matches. CDR3 region: CASSVSAGVYNEQFF. In nucleotides, the CDR3 is TGTGCCAGCAGCGTTTCGGCGGGGGTCTACAATGAGCAGTTCTTC.

This clone was found once. The chain is built from TRBV2 and TRBJ2-7; weak D call: TRBD2 (5 bases). From germline, CDR1 is SNHLY and CDR2 FYNNEI. The CDR3 has 12 amino acids. V was trimmed by 5 bases and J by 5 bases, leaving 10 bases between them. The CDR3 region is CASSFRGHEQYF. The DNA of the CDR3 is TGTGCCAGCAGTTTCCGAGGGCACGAGCAGTACTTC.

This chain uses TRBV5-1 with TRBJ2-1; TRBD2 agrees at 8 bases. J was trimmed by 0 bases and V by 8 bases; bases with no gene match: 7. Germline lookup yields CDR1 SGHRS and CDR2 YFSETQ. There are 15 residues in the CDR3. DNA for the CDR3: TGCGCCAGTTCAGATGGGACTAGCTCCTACAATGAGCAGTTCTTC. Protein sequence: CASSDGTSSYNEQFF.

This clone occurred once. The chain links TRBV5-4 to TRBJ2-3, with D possibly TRBD2 on 5 matching bases. In germline, CDR1 is SGHNT, CDR2 YYREEE (reference sequence). V was cut by 4 bases and J by 1 base, with 10 bases left in between. This CDR3 has 14 residues. CDR3: CASSTGLRTDTQYF. Written as DNA, the CDR3 is TGTGCCAGCAGCACCGGACTCCGCACAGATACGCAGTATTTT.

This sequence joins TRBV25-1 and TRBJ2-3, with a weak D call TRBD2 (5 bases). The ends were cut back, 6 bases at V and 2 bases at J, with 9 bases in the middle. Germline lookup yields CDR1 MGHDK and CDR2 SYGVNS. CDR3 length: 13 residues. The CDR3 DNA reads as TGTGCCAGCAGCCGGGATTTCACAGATACGCAGTATTTT. This codes for CASSRDFTDTQYF.